This T cell receptor (beta chain) stems from a study of T cell clones after liver transplantation. Study details: Post-transplant blood was tracked for graft-donor-reactive T cell clones identified in a pre-transplant mixed lymphocyte reaction.

V lost 0 bases and J lost 0, with 17 bases in between. CDR1 is MNHNS, CDR2 SASEGT, per germline. The CDR3 is made up of 18 amino acids. CD3+CD4+ and CD3+CD8+ cells were FACS-sorted from thawed unstimulated PBMCs. Produced via immunoSEQ multiplex PCR; TCRdb's table is partial and in-frame only. The data show tens of thousands of clones, 86% seen once. The source is a human patient who received a liver transplant. Some T cells may be transferred from the graft donor. V is TRBV6-1 and J is TRBJ1-1; no clear D gene. The specimen comprised CD8+ T cells from blood, sampled 12 months after liver transplant. This CDR3 reads CASSEANVRGVMNTEAFF. The CDR3 DNA is TGTGCCAGCAGTGAAGCCAATGTCCGCGGAGTAATGAACACTGAAGCTTTCTTT.